The 20 T cell receptor beta chains listed next were all sequenced from one sample in a study of T cell responses to AZD1222 COVID-19 vaccine. Clones were read by immunoSEQ multiplex PCR, and TCRdb kept only the in-frame ones, dropping some. The sample yields roughly 150,000 clones, around nine tenths seen once. The sample consisted of peripheral blood, taken on day 0 of AZD1222 vaccination. The receptor set was obtained from an adult in good health.

J is TRBJ1-4 and V is TRBV6-2 or TRBV6-3, with D uncertain. The germline CDR1 and CDR2 sequences are MNHEY and SVGEGT. The CDR3 has 12 amino acids. Trimming stripped 5 bases from V and 8 bases from J, with 9 bases between. CDR3 coding DNA: TGTGCCAGCAGTCGCCACCGAGAAAAACTGTTTTTT. Translated: CASSRHREKLFF.

The chain joins TRBV7-8 to TRBJ2-1, with 14 nucleotides matching TRBD2. Trimming removed 6 bases from V and 2 bases from J; junction bases left unmatched: 12. CDR3 length: 19 amino acids. Germline V gives CDR1 SGHVS, CDR2 FQNEAQ. The CDR3 spells CASRDPGLAGVGTYNEQFF. The CDR3 coding sequence is TGTGCCAGCAGAGATCCGGGACTAGCGGGAGTGGGTACCTACAATGAGCAGTTCTTC. The entire variable domain, with the rest obtained from reference TRBV7-8 and TRBJ2-1, is as follows: GAGVSQSPRYKVAKRGQDVALRCDPISGHVSLFWYQQALGQGPEFLTYFQNEAQLDKSGLPSDRFFAERPEGSVSTLKIQRTQQEDSAVYLCASRDPGLAGVGTYNEQFFGPGTRLTVL.

The chain couples TRBV27 to TRBJ2-3; D unresolved. The ends were cut back, 5 bases at V and 10 bases at J, with 16 bases in the middle. From germline, CDR1 is MNHEY and CDR2 SMNVEV (reference sequence). This CDR3 is 13 amino acids long. The CDR3 DNA follows: TGTGCCAGCAGTCCGGGCCTGCCCCCTTCGCAGTATTTT. It yields the protein CASSPGLPPSQYF.

Concerning this clone: The sample holds other DNA sequences that translate to the same CDR3. This chain joins TRBV5-1 and TRBJ1-1; the D gene is possibly TRBD1 (6 bases). CDR1 is SGHRS, CDR2 YFSETQ, per germline. This CDR3 contains 14 residues. The V end lost 0 bases, the J end lost 2 bases, and 8 bases lay between the germline ends. For the CDR3, the DNA is TGCGCCAGCAGCTTGGTACAGGGAAACACTGAAGCTTTCTTT. Amino acids: CASSLVQGNTEAFF.

V is TRBV12-3 or TRBV12-4 and J is TRBJ1-1; the match to TRBD1 covers 9 bases. The CDR3 loop spans 13 amino acids. J gave up 3 bases and V 6 bases, and 2 bases lay outside the gene matches. The CDR3 region is CASRWDRDTEAFF. CDR3 bases: TGTGCCAGCAGATGGGACAGGGACACTGAAGCTTTCTTT.

J is TRBJ2-7 and V is TRBV5-5; 8 bases fit TRBD1. With 0 bases clipped from V and 5 bases from J, the junction kept 7 bases outside the gene matches. The germline V gene encodes CDR1 SGHKS and CDR2 YYEKEE (reference sequence). The CDR3 runs 15 residues. The CDR3 bases are TGTGCCAGCAGCTTGGTTATGACAGGGGTCGACGAGCAGTACTTC. Its protein product is CASSLVMTGVDEQYF.

This clone turned up a few times. The rearrangement links TRBV7-9 to TRBJ2-5; possibly TRBD1 or TRBD2 for D (5 bases each). This CDR3 region has 14 residues. In germline, CDR1 is SEHNR, CDR2 FQNEAQ (reference sequence). V was pared by 2 bases and J by 3 bases, with 10 bases between. The CDR3 coding sequence is TGTGCCAGCAGCTTATCGGGGCTGGAAGAGACCCAGTACTTC. As protein: CASSLSGLEETQYF. Full variable domain (outside the CDR3, taken from reference TRBV7-9 and TRBJ2-5): DTGVSQNPRHKITKRGQNVTFRCDPISEHNRLYWYRQTLGQGPEFLTYFQNEAQLEKSRLLSDRFSAERPKGSFSTLEIQRTEQGDSAMYLCASSLSGLEETQYFGPGTRLLVL.

This clone appeared a single time. The chain is built from TRBV7-8 and TRBJ1-3; no clear D. Trimming pared 5 bases from V and 1 base from J, leaving 12 bases between. CDR3 length: 15 residues. CDR1 is SGHVS and CDR2 is FQNEAQ in the germline V gene. The CDR3 spells CASSPDLRSGNTIYF. The CDR3 DNA reads as TGTGCCAGCAGCCCAGATCTCCGATCTGGAAACACCATATATTTT.

The chain carries TRBV5-4 and TRBJ2-7; 10 nucleotides align to TRBD2. CDR3 size: 15 residues. CDR1 and CDR2 from the germline V gene are SGHNT and YYREEE (reference sequence). J gave up 0 bases and V 4 bases, and 4 bases lay outside the gene matches. CDR3 sequence reads: CASSITSGVSYEQYF. The CDR3 DNA reads TGTGCCAGCAGCATAACTAGCGGGGTCTCCTACGAGCAGTACTTC.

This chain connects TRBV2 to TRBJ2-1; 7 bases align to TRBD1. This CDR3 has 18 residues. J gave up 1 base and V 4 bases, and 13 bases lay outside the gene matches. From germline, CDR1 is SNHLY and CDR2 FYNNEI. The CDR3 spells CASSGQGIRFNSYNEQFF. The CDR3 DNA is TGTGCCAGCAGTGGACAGGGTATTCGATTTAATTCCTACAATGAGCAGTTCTTC. Full variable domain (missing parts from reference TRBV2 and TRBJ2-1): EPEVTQTPSHQVTQMGQEVILRCVPISNHLYFYWYRQILGQKVEFLVSFYNNEISEKSEIFDDQFSVERPDGSNFTLKIRSTKLEDSAMYFCASSGQGIRFNSYNEQFFGPGTRLTVL.

J is TRBJ1-2 and V is TRBV14; 9 bases are a match to TRBD1. This CDR3 has 17 residues. The ends lost 0 bases at V and 5 bases at J; junction bases unmatched: 10. Germline V lookup: CDR1 SGHDN, CDR2 FVKESK. The CDR3 region has the DNA TGTGCCAGCAGCCAAGATTATTTTGGGACAGGGTTATATGGCTACACCTTC. This gives the protein CASSQDYFGTGLYGYTF.

This chain uses TRBV2 with TRBJ2-7; no clear D gene. Between the trimmed V and J ends, which lost 2 bases and 4 bases, there was a span of 6 bases. This CDR3 region has 12 residues. The germline V gene has CDR1 SNHLY and CDR2 FYNNEI. The CDR3 region has the DNA TGTGCCAGCAGTGAACTGAGTTACGAGCAGTACTTC. Residues: CASSELSYEQYF. Full variable domain (outside the CDR3, taken from reference TRBV2 and TRBJ2-7): EPEVTQTPSHQVTQMGQEVILRCVPISNHLYFYWYRQILGQKVEFLVSFYNNEISEKSEIFDDQFSVERPDGSNFTLKIRSTKLEDSAMYFCASSELSYEQYFGPGTRLTVT.

The chain has TRBV6-5 and TRBJ1-1; 9 bases agree with TRBD1. The V gene end was trimmed by 4 bases and the J gene end by 3 bases; junction bases not matched to a gene: 6. The V gene's germline CDR1 is MNHEY and CDR2 SVGAGI. The CDR3 has 15 amino acids. The CDR3 DNA reads as TGTGCCAGCAGTTCGTTTGGGACAGGGTACACTGAAGCTTTCTTT. This sequence encodes CASSSFGTGYTEAFF.

V and J are TRBV4-3 and TRBJ2-5; unclear D gene. V dropped 1 base and J dropped 5 bases, with 11 bases sitting between them. The CDR3 runs to 14 residues. The germline gives CDR1 LGHNA, CDR2 YSLEER. The CDR3, as DNA: TGCGCCAGCAGCCAAGGTCTAACCAGCGAGACCCAGTACTTC. It translates to CASSQGLTSETQYF.

V gene TRBV28 combines with J gene TRBJ1-5; no clear D gene. The CDR3 consists of 12 residues. Trimming removed 8 bases at V and 1 base at J, with 6 bases between. Germline CDR1 is MDHEN and CDR2 is SYDVKM. The chain's CDR3 is CASGDSNQPQHF. The CDR3, as DNA: TGTGCCAGCGGCGACAGCAATCAGCCCCAGCATTTT.

This sequence joins TRBV27 and TRBJ2-7; D gene unclear. From germline, CDR1 is MNHEY and CDR2 SMNVEV (reference sequence). This CDR3 has 15 residues. V was clipped by 2 bases and J by 0 bases, with 11 bases between them. The CDR3 here is CASSLGNRFSYEQYF. As DNA, the CDR3 is TGTGCCAGCAGTTTAGGAAACAGATTCTCCTACGAGCAGTACTTC.

Here the CDR3 reads CASSSPGQGAGQPQHF. The CDR3 region has the DNA TGTGCCAGCAGTTCCCCGGGACAGGGGGCCGGTCAGCCCCAGCATTTT. The chain links TRBV28 to TRBJ1-5, with 12 bases that match TRBD1. Germline V lookup: CDR1 MDHEN, CDR2 SYDVKM. Trimming cost V 4 bases and J 6 bases; bases outside gene matches: 7. The CDR3 extends over 16 amino acids.

The chain combines TRBV9 with TRBJ1-6; maybe TRBD1 (6 bases). The CDR3 runs to 16 residues. The V gene lost 4 bases and the J gene lost 4 bases, with 15 bases spanning the gap. CDR1 and CDR2 (germline): SGDLS, YYNGEE. CDR3 in amino acids: CASSPRGGGYNSPLHF. CDR3 DNA: TGTGCCAGCAGCCCTCGAGGGGGGGGGTATAATTCACCCCTCCACTTT.

V is TRBV5-1 and J is TRBJ1-4; D uncertain. Trimming cost V 0 bases and J 2 bases, with 8 bases left between them. This CDR3 comprises 15 residues. The germline CDR1 and CDR2 sequences are SGHRS and YFSETQ. The CDR3 is CASSLAEGTNEKLFF. The CDR3 DNA follows: TGCGCCAGCAGCTTGGCGGAAGGGACTAATGAAAAACTGTTTTTT. Full variable domain (outside the CDR3, taken from reference TRBV5-1 and TRBJ1-4): KAGVTQTPRYLIKTRGQQVTLSCSPISGHRSVSWYQQTPGQGLQFLFEYFSETQRNKGNFPGRFSGRQFSNSRSEMNVSTLELGDSALYLCASSLAEGTNEKLFFGSGTQLSVL.

Of note for this clone: A read error may account for a junction end that differs from germline. The chain combines TRBV6-5 with TRBJ1-6; unclear D gene. Germline assignment: CDR1 MNHEY and CDR2 SVGAGI. The CDR3 runs 14 residues. DNA for the CDR3: TGTGCCAGCAGTCCGGCCTCCCATAATTCACCCCTCCACTTT. Protein: CASSPASHNSPLHF.